Listed here are 30 T cell receptor beta chains from one sample, sequenced in a study of shared clonotypes between healthy human individuals (dated by TCRdb to the early 2020s). The receptor library was made with the immunoSEQ multiplex PCR assay. This immuneACCESS table, as held by TCRdb, lists in-frame sequences with V and J called but not all clones. Of the missing ones, under half trace to an unresolved V gene in checked studies; the others have no known cause. Counted in this sample were 550,000 to 750,000 clones; just over 90% of them appeared once. The ten largest clones represent about 24% of the sample. For the CD8 naive samples, CD45RO-negative cells were positively selected for CCR7, yielding a CD45RA+CCR7+ population from which TemRA cells were excluded. Sequences were obtained from naive CD8+ T cells sorted from blood. This specimen's cell subset or site label, per the study, means: CD45RA+CCR7+. The receptors derive from a man aged 25-45 years in good health.

The chain recombines TRBV19 with TRBJ2-1; 7 bases agree with TRBD2. The CDR3 runs 16 residues. CDR1 and CDR2 (germline): LNHDA, SQIVND (reference sequence). With 8 bases clipped from V and 3 bases from J, the junction kept 13 bases outside the gene matches. The CDR3 DNA reads as TGTGCCAGTTCCCCCAGGGCGGGAGCCGTCTACAATGAGCAGTTCTTC. Translation: CASSPRAGAVYNEQFF. The whole variable domain, filled in from reference TRBV19 and TRBJ2-1, reads DGGITQSPKYLFRKEGQNVTLSCEQNLNHDAMYWYRQDPGQGLRLIYYSQIVNDFQKGDIAEGYSVSREKKESFPLTVTSAQKNPTAFYLCASSPRAGAVYNEQFFGPGTRLTVL.

Only one count was recorded for this clone. This chain links TRBV7-2 with TRBJ1-5; TRBD1 aligns across 7 bases. In germline, CDR1 is SGHTA, CDR2 FQGNSA. V gave up 7 bases and J gave up 3 bases; unmatched junction bases: 9. The CDR3 covers 15 residues. CDR3 nucleotide sequence: TGTGCCAGCACCCCAGGAGGGGGCGTCAATCAGCCCCAGCATTTT. It encodes CASTPGGGVNQPQHF.

The chain couples TRBV7-9 to TRBJ2-1; 7 nucleotides agree with TRBD1. The CDR3 runs 16 residues. In germline, CDR1 is SEHNR, CDR2 FQNEAQ (reference sequence). After removal of 0 bases from V and 1 base from J, the junction contained 3 bases not matched to a gene. The CDR3 DNA follows: TGTGCCAGCAGCTTAGCCCGGGACAGATCCTACAATGAGCAGTTCTTC. Protein product: CASSLARDRSYNEQFF.

In regard to this clone: It is likely a read error: a sequence one base away is far more abundant. Different DNA sequences within this sample yield the same CDR3. The V gene is TRBV11-3, the J gene TRBJ2-1; weak D call: TRBD1 (5 bases). The V gene lost 0 bases and the J gene lost 5 bases, with 11 bases spanning the gap. This CDR3 region has 15 residues. Germline-derived CDR1 and CDR2 are SGHNT and YENEEA. The chain's CDR3 is CASSLDGGADNEQFF. DNA of the CDR3: TGTGCCAGCAGCTTAGATGGTGGGGCAGACAATGAGCAGTTCTTC. Drawing the rest from reference TRBV11-3 and TRBJ2-1, the complete variable domain is EAGVVQSPRYKIIEKKQPVAFWCNPISGHNTLYWYLQNLGQGPELLIRYENEEAVDDSQLPKDRFSAERLKGVDSTLKIQPAELGDSAVYLCASSLDGGADNEQFFGPGTRLTVL.

V and J are TRBV27 and TRBJ2-7; TRBD2 agrees at 10 bases. V was pared by 4 bases and J by 3 bases, with 6 bases of the junction left unmatched. The germline gives CDR1 MNHEY, CDR2 SMNVEV (reference sequence). The CDR3 has 15 amino acids. The CDR3 nucleotides are TGTGCCAGCAGTTCCCCTAGCGGGAGCGGCTACGAGCAGTACTTC. It translates to CASSSPSGSGYEQYF.

The rearrangement uses TRBV7-9 and TRBJ2-7, with 8 nucleotides matching TRBD2. The J segment lost 9 bases and the V segment lost 5 bases, leaving 12 bases of the junction unmatched. Germline V gene sequence: CDR1 SEHNR, CDR2 FQNEAQ (reference sequence). This CDR3 has 14 amino acids. The CDR3 bases are TGTGCCAGCAGCAGCGGGAGCCCTAAGATCGGGCAGTACTTC. Protein product: CASSSGSPKIGQYF.

The chain couples TRBV6-6 to TRBJ2-1; perhaps TRBD1 as D (6 bases). The CDR3 has 15 residues. The V end lost 2 bases, the J end lost 3 bases, and 11 bases lay between the germline ends. The germline CDR1 and CDR2 sequences are MNHNY and SVGAGI (reference sequence). DNA for the CDR3: TGTGCCAGCAGTTACGGCGAGGGGGTCTACAATGAGCAGTTCTTC. This codes for CASSYGEGVYNEQFF.

J is TRBJ2-1 and V is TRBV27; the match to TRBD2 covers 7 bases. Germline CDR1 reads MNHEY; CDR2 reads SMNVEV (reference sequence). The CDR3 spans 15 residues. V was pared by 4 bases and J by 3 bases, with 6 bases of the junction left unmatched. The CDR3 loop reads CASSYRLAVYNEQFF. The CDR3 DNA sequence: TGTGCCAGCAGTTATCGTCTAGCGGTCTACAATGAGCAGTTCTTC.

This clone turned up a few times. The J gene is TRBJ2-7, the V gene TRBV6-4; D gene ambiguous. V was trimmed by 6 bases and J by 3 bases, leaving 9 bases between them. Germline assignment: CDR1 MRHNA and CDR2 SNTAGT. This CDR3 spans 12 amino acids. The CDR3 spells CASRTGHYEQYF. For the CDR3, the DNA is TGTGCCAGCAGGACTGGCCACTACGAGCAGTACTTC.

The genes are TRBV7-9 and TRBJ1-2; unclear D gene. Trimming left V 2 bases short and J 4 bases short, with 14 bases between. This CDR3 is 15 amino acids long. The germline V gene encodes CDR1 SEHNR and CDR2 FQNEAQ (reference sequence). For the CDR3, the DNA is TGTGCCAGCAGCTTATTAGCCTCGGATGGCTATGGCTACACCTTC. Its translation: CASSLLASDGYGYTF.

This chain joins TRBV7-9 and TRBJ1-2; 9 bases are a match to TRBD1. This CDR3 has 15 amino acids. Germline values: CDR1 SEHNR, CDR2 FQNEAQ (reference sequence). Trimming cost V 5 bases and J 4 bases; bases outside gene matches: 8. The CDR3 DNA is TGTGCCAGCAGCACCGGGACAGGGCCCGGCTATGGCTACACCTTC. This sequence encodes CASSTGTGPGYGYTF.

The genes are TRBV5-1 and TRBJ2-7; 7 nucleotides line up with TRBD2. The germline gives CDR1 SGHRS, CDR2 YFSETQ. V gave up 4 bases and J gave up 1 base; unmatched junction bases: 11. The CDR3 length is 16 residues. CDR3 protein: CASSLTQLAYSYEQYF. CDR3 bases: TGCGCCAGCAGCCTGACCCAACTAGCGTATTCCTACGAGCAGTACTTC.

This clone was observed a single time. CDR3 nucleotides: TGTGCCAGCAGCTCACCCGGGACGTATTACAATGAGCAGTTCTTC. Its protein is CASSSPGTYYNEQFF. The gene calls are TRBV28 and TRBJ2-1; D possibly matches TRBD1 or TRBD2 (5 bases each). V gave up 6 bases and J gave up 4 bases, with 16 bases separating them. The germline V gene has CDR1 MDHEN and CDR2 SYDVKM. This CDR3 is 15 amino acids long.

The rearrangement links TRBV6-5 to TRBJ2-2; 9 positions agree with TRBD2. The germline gives CDR1 MNHEY, CDR2 SVGAGI. The CDR3 has 16 residues. The J segment lost 7 bases and the V segment lost 2 bases, leaving 8 bases of the junction unmatched. CDR3 nucleotides: TGTGCCAGCAGTTACAGGGTTGCGGGAGGGCACGGGGAGCTGTTTTTT. This codes for CASSYRVAGGHGELFF.

This chain joins TRBV21-1 and TRBJ2-4. TRBV21-1 is described as a pseudogene. The length of the CDR3 is 15 residues. CDR3 in amino acids: CASNWCYLAKNIQYF. The CDR3 DNA sequence: TGTGCCAGCAATTGGTGTTATCTAGCCAAAAACATTCAGTACTTC.

This chain connects TRBV2 to TRBJ2-6; a weak D match, TRBD1 (5 bases). The CDR3 is 17 residues long. Germline CDR1 reads SNHLY; CDR2 reads FYNNEI. V was trimmed by 6 bases and J by 0 bases, leaving 15 bases between them. CDR3 loop: CASRGRRAGSGANVLTF. The CDR3 DNA sequence: TGTGCCAGCAGGGGGCGCAGGGCCGGCTCTGGGGCCAACGTCCTGACTTTC.

The V and J genes are TRBV7-9 and TRBJ2-5; 10 bases are a match to TRBD2. The CDR3 spans 15 residues. Germline values: CDR1 SEHNR, CDR2 FQNEAQ (reference sequence). J lost 4 bases, V lost 3 bases, and 5 bases had no gene match. CDR3 region: CASSFLAGGLETQYF. CDR3 nucleotides: TGTGCCAGCAGCTTTTTAGCGGGAGGCTTAGAGACCCAGTACTTC.

The rearrangement uses TRBV28 and TRBJ2-2; D is perhaps TRBD2 (5 bases). Trimming left V 6 bases short and J 0 bases short, with 17 bases between. This CDR3 is 17 amino acids long. In germline, CDR1 is MDHEN, CDR2 SYDVKM. CDR3 sequence: CASRLAVGISNTGELFF. As DNA, the CDR3 is TGTGCCAGCAGGCTAGCCGTAGGAATATCGAACACCGGGGAGCTGTTTTTT.

The chain recombines TRBV27 with TRBJ2-1, with 9 nucleotides matching TRBD1. CDR1 is MNHEY, CDR2 SMNVEV, per germline (reference sequence). The CDR3 is 15 amino acids. J was trimmed by 8 bases and V by 4 bases; bases with no gene match: 9. The CDR3 spells CASSSLGTGLDEQFF. CDR3 coding DNA: TGTGCCAGCAGTTCCTTAGGGACAGGGTTGGATGAGCAGTTCTTC.

V is TRBV14 and J is TRBJ2-7; D is undetermined. CDR1 SGHDN and CDR2 FVKESK come from the germline V gene. This CDR3 has 13 amino acids. V shed 4 bases and J shed 4 bases, with 11 bases lying between them. In DNA, the CDR3 is TGTGCCAGCAGCCGGAAGCCCGCATACGAGCAGTACTTC. Its translation is CASSRKPAYEQYF.

The rearrangement joins TRBV30 to TRBJ2-7; D is unresolved. Trimming took 0 bases from V and 2 from J, leaving 8 bases between them. Germline-derived CDR1 and CDR2 are GTSNPN and SVGIG (reference sequence). The CDR3 runs 13 residues. Here the CDR3 reads CAWSVGTAYEQYF. In DNA, the CDR3 is TGTGCCTGGAGTGTTGGAACCGCCTACGAGCAGTACTTC.

V gene TRBV13 combines with J gene TRBJ2-3; 12 bases are a match to TRBD2. V trimming: 5 bases; J trimming: 7 bases; junction bases outside the gene matches: 7. Germline V lookup: CDR1 PRHDT, CDR2 FYEKMQ (reference sequence). This CDR3 has 15 residues. Here the CDR3 reads CASSPGLAGGNTQYF. CDR3 nucleotide sequence: TGTGCCAGCAGCCCCGGGCTAGCGGGAGGGAATACGCAGTATTTT. Drawing the rest from reference TRBV13 and TRBJ2-3, the complete variable domain is AAGVIQSPRHLIKEKRETATLKCYPIPRHDTVYWYQQGPGQDPQFLISFYEKMQSDKGSIPDRFSAQQFSDYHSELNMSSLELGDSALYFCASSPGLAGGNTQYFGPGTRLTVL.

V usage is TRBV6-6 and J usage is TRBJ2-7; TRBD2 agrees at 8 bases. V was pared by 2 bases and J by 4 bases, with 4 bases of the junction left unmatched. Germline lookup yields CDR1 MNHNY and CDR2 SVGAGI (reference sequence). There are 14 residues in the CDR3. CDR3 DNA sequence: TGTGCCAGCAGTTACCCGGGACTAGTTTACGAGCAGTACTTC. Its protein is CASSYPGLVYEQYF.

The gene calls are TRBV4-1 and TRBJ2-7; the D is unclear. Trimming cost V 0 bases and J 6 bases, with 6 bases left between them. Per the germline V gene, CDR1 is MGHRA and CDR2 is YSYEKL. This CDR3 has 12 residues. In nucleotides, the CDR3 is TGCGCCAGCAGCCAAGATCCGGGCGAGCAGTACTTC. This encodes CASSQDPGEQYF.

This clone turned up a few times. The V gene is TRBV19, the J gene TRBJ2-7; TRBD1 agrees at 9 bases. The CDR3 is 15 amino acids. Losses at the gene ends were 5 bases for V and 4 bases for J; bases not matched to a gene: 9. The germline gives CDR1 LNHDA, CDR2 SQIVND (reference sequence). CDR3 sequence: CASSFGTGSVYEQYF. CDR3 DNA: TGTGCCAGTAGTTTCGGGACAGGGAGTGTGTACGAGCAGTACTTC. Looking up the rest from reference TRBV19 and TRBJ2-7 gives the full variable domain: DGGITQSPKYLFRKEGQNVTLSCEQNLNHDAMYWYRQDPGQGLRLIYYSQIVNDFQKGDIAEGYSVSREKKESFPLTVTSAQKNPTAFYLCASSFGTGSVYEQYFGPGTRLTVT.

The rearrangement links TRBV30 to TRBJ2-7; 8 positions agree with TRBD2. V was clipped by 3 bases and J by 7 bases; unmatched bases: 8. The CDR3 is 13 residues long. Germline loops: CDR1 GTSNPN, CDR2 SVGIG (reference sequence). In DNA, the CDR3 is TGTGCCTGGAGCTTTTCGGGAGGGACTGAGCAGTACTTC. Protein: CAWSFSGGTEQYF.

The rearrangement joins TRBV5-1 to TRBJ2-7, with 11 bases matching TRBD1. The junction had 8 bases not matched to a gene; V was cut back by 4 bases and J by 5 bases. The CDR3 loop spans 15 amino acids. Germline V gene sequence: CDR1 SGHRS, CDR2 YFSETQ. The CDR3 DNA sequence: TGCGCCAGCAGCGCCCCCGGGACAGGGGGAGACGAGCAGTACTTC. This codes for CASSAPGTGGDEQYF. Using reference TRBV5-1 and TRBJ2-7 for the parts outside the CDR3, the full variable domain is KAGVTQTPRYLIKTRGQQVTLSCSPISGHRSVSWYQQTPGQGLQFLFEYFSETQRNKGNFPGRFSGRQFSNSRSEMNVSTLELGDSALYLCASSAPGTGGDEQYFGPGTRLTVT.

The chain carries TRBV7-8 and TRBJ2-5; no clear D gene. CDR1 SGHVS and CDR2 FQNEAQ come from the germline V gene. This CDR3 has 14 residues. The germline V and J ends were trimmed by 5 bases and 1 base, with 11 bases remaining between them. CDR3 protein: CASSPTAIQETQYF. Written as DNA, the CDR3 is TGTGCCAGCAGCCCAACAGCAATCCAAGAGACCCAGTACTTC.

In its sample, this clone was seen once. The genes are TRBV7-9 and TRBJ2-1; 8 bases are a match to TRBD2. The CDR3 runs to 15 residues. Looked up from germline, CDR1 is SEHNR and CDR2 is FQNEAQ (reference sequence). V shed 4 bases, J shed 4 bases, and the junction held 6 bases outside the gene matches. CDR3 loop: CASSYPGGGYNEQFF. CDR3 sequence (DNA): TGTGCCAGCAGCTACCCCGGCGGGGGGTACAATGAGCAGTTCTTC.

The V and J genes are TRBV7-9 and TRBJ1-2; 8 bases map to TRBD1. Per the germline V gene, CDR1 is SEHNR and CDR2 is FQNEAQ (reference sequence). The CDR3 loop spans 14 amino acids. V trimming: 5 bases; J trimming: 4 bases; junction bases outside the gene matches: 6. CDR3 coding DNA: TGTGCCAGCAGCGAGGGGACAGGCGGCTATGGCTACACCTTC. It yields the protein CASSEGTGGYGYTF.